This TCR beta chain was sequenced in a study of cytomegalovirus exposure and HLA in healthy donors. CDR3 length: 14 residues. CDR1 is MNHNS, CDR2 SASEGT, per germline. V lost 5 bases and J 10 bases, leaving 15 bases between the germline ends. The primer mix had 60 Vbeta and 13 Jbeta primers. TCRdb keeps only in-frame clones here, not all; method: immunoSEQ multiplex PCR. The repertoire holds about 170,000 clones, with approximately 81% as singletons. The gene calls are TRBV6-1 and TRBJ1-6; D is possibly TRBD1 (5 bases). Sequencing was carried out using PBMCs. This receptor was obtained from a man in his late teens or twenties in good health and CMV-seropositive. The CDR3 protein is CASSYVGGGSPLHF. The CDR3 DNA reads as TGTGCCAGCAGTTATGTGGGGGGTGGATCACCCCTCCACTTT.